This T cell receptor (beta chain) originates from a study of human T cells and chemical hapten exposure (dated by TCRdb to about 2021). In terms of the full investigation: For sensitization, 2% DPC in acetone was applied to an approximately 2 cm by approximately 2 cm area of upper inner arm skin. Peripheral blood TCR repertoire changes were tracked in vivo in alopecia patients during primary and secondary sensitization to the hapten diphenylcyclopropenone (DPC). Blood for TCR sequencing was provided by twenty-nine alopecia patients at one to four time points (pre-sensitization, 2, 6 and 24 weeks). Libraries were pooled for sequencing, and per-sample TCR yields varied mainly because of small differences in library volumes within the pool. For every blood RNA sample, sequencing covered both the TCR alpha and TCR beta chains. Throughout the study period of approximately 23 weeks, patients also received therapeutic DPC doses to the scalp every week. The patient cohort, mostly female, included alopecia areata with under or over 50% scalp involvement, alopecia totalis and alopecia universalis. Patient blood was sampled pre-sensitization (week 0) and at 2, 6 and about 24 weeks after DPC sensitization. Patch testing was done on the upper back using Finn chambers containing 0.01% DPC, and results were scored after 6 days according to International Contact Dermatitis Research Group standards. The full study reports these points: A positive correlation was found between the number of PT1 expanded TCRs and patch test score, with significance reached at thresholds 8, 16 and 32 but not 4. Because all patients had alopecia, a presumed autoimmune disease, the immune response of the patients might differ from that of healthy individuals. After repeated subsampling, changes were observed in the strength of the expansion versus patch-test correlation and in the threshold at which the correlation became significant. Expanded TCRs formed significantly more large CDR3 similarity clusters than pre-sensitization or healthy control sets, consistent with antigen-driven responses. DPC sensitization did not change the number of TCRs with a frequency above 1 in 1000, and there was no evidence of changes in global repertoire structure.

What this sample's time point label stands for: patch test 3, about 24 weeks after DPC sensitization. This sample's treatment or condition label indicates: therapeutic diphenylcyclopropenone sensitization with weekly scalp DPC. Unfractionated whole blood was collected in Tempus Blood RNA tubes, and total RNA was extracted from that blood. At every patch-test visit, the blood draw took place before the patch test was put on. Eligible patients were aged 18 to 70, diagnosed with alopecia, deemed suitable for DPC therapy, and excluded if pregnant. Library prep was done by RACE. Data came from a NextSeq 500. During library preparation, unique molecular identifiers were attached to individual cDNA molecules so that TCRs could be counted quantitatively and reproducibly. The original methods were these. The median number of TCRs per sample was roughly 100,000, ranging from roughly 23,224 to 690,600. V, J and CDR3 annotation of the TCR reads was performed with the Decombinator software suite. For PS versus PT1 abundance plots, all samples were subsampled to the same number of TCRs (28,000). TCRs were defined as expanded if absent before sensitization and observed at least eight times at the 2-week time point. The public reads were reprocessed in TCRdb via fastp at Q25 and MiXCR, keeping in-frame beta chains. Each entry is one CDR3 protein sequence, shown with its most common DNA and genes. TCRdb's processing, not the study's, gives the V and J calls here. The sample table contains some 39,000 distinct CDR3 sequences; only one count was recorded for over 7.5% of them. Together, the top ten hold 26% of the sample.

As to this clonotype: Its antigen is not yet known. No much larger clone exists at a distance of one base, and base qualities are not known.

The CDR3, from cysteine to phenylalanine, totals 15 residues. This entry keeps only the CDR3 DNA: 45 bases, framed from base 1. Ends trimmed: V by 3 bases, J by 8 bases; bases unmatched to a gene: 9. CDR1 and CDR2 were assigned from the germline V gene as MGHRA and YSYEKL. The sample here was whole blood, taken in connection with sensitization to the hapten diphenylcyclopropenone (DPC). The clonotype comes from a man aged 50 to 60 with alopecia areata. Some clones in this sample may be carry-over from other donors' samples. The chain is assembled from TRBV4-1 and TRBJ2-1, with 8 junctional bases fitting TRBD2. The CDR3 region has the sequence CASSHLTSGADEQFF. At the DNA level, the sequence is TGCGCCAGCAGCCACCTAACTAGCGGAGCCGATGAGCAGTTCTTC.